The rows below give T cell receptor beta chains drawn from one sample of a study of T cells in tuberculosis. Generated by immunoSEQ multiplex PCR, the TCRdb table keeps only in-frame clones and is missing some. The sample shows tens of thousands of clones, approximately 81% of them seen only once. Sequenced input: CD1b-GMM tetramer-negative cells sorted from PBMCs. The receptors stem from an adult woman with latent tuberculosis. The CDR3 runs from the conserved cysteine through the conserved F or W. The D gene is left open where the match is weak. Clone size is stated in some rows and not others, as once, few, many or a class when expanded.

>-|TRBJ2-1|TRBV4-1|TRBD1
CASSQEGAGGTYNEQFF
TGCGCCAGCAGCCAAGAAGGAGCAGGGGGCACTTACAATGAGCAGTTCTTC
>-|TRBJ2-3|TRBV19|TRBD2
CASSPWEGSTDTQYF
TGTGCCAGTAGTCCCTGGGAGGGGAGCACAGATACGCAGTATTTT
>once|TRBJ2-2|TRBV6-5|TRBD1
CASRSDRRNTGELFF
TGTGCCTCTCGTTCGGACAGGCGCAACACCGGGGAGCTGTTTTTT
>-|TRBJ2-7|TRBV7-7|TRBD2
CASSPGTSGGEQYF
TGTGCCAGCAGCCCCGGGACTAGCGGGGGAGAGCAGTACTTC
>once|TRBJ2-7|TRBV9|-
CASSVGAYSSYEQYF
TGTGCCAGCAGCGTAGGGGCGTACAGCTCCTACGAGCAGTACTTC
>-|TRBJ1-2|TRBV10-3|TRBD1
CAFLDRDRDGYTF
TGTGCCTTCCTCGACCGGGACAGGGACGGCTACACCTTC
>-|TRBJ1-5|TRBV5-1|-
CASSLGSGGHNQPQHF
TGCGCCAGCAGCTTGGGAAGCGGAGGTCACAATCAGCCCCAGCATTTT
>-|TRBJ2-7|TRBV28|-
CASSLSQGEQYF
TGTGCCAGCAGTTTAAGCCAGGGCGAGCAGTACTTC
>once|TRBJ2-2|TRBV18|TRBD1
CASSPSQGANTGELFF
TGTGCCAGCTCACCGTCACAGGGGGCGAACACCGGGGAGCTGTTTTTT
>few|TRBJ1-1|TRBV10-1|TRBD1
CASRAGQGMNTEAFF
TGCGCCAGCAGGGCGGGACAGGGGATGAACACTGAAGCTTTCTTT
>-|TRBJ1-1|TRBV29-1|-
CSAGWGTEAFF
TGCAGCGCGGGGTGGGGCACTGAAGCTTTCTTT
>-|TRBJ1-1|TRBV5-1|TRBD1
CASSSGTGAEAFF
TGCGCCAGCAGCTCCGGGACAGGGGCTGAAGCTTTCTTT
>-|TRBJ2-1|TRBV7-9|TRBD2
CASSRTSGNEQFF
TGTGCCAGCAGCCGGACTAGCGGCAATGAGCAGTTCTTC
>-|TRBJ2-1|TRBV11-3|TRBD1
CASSLPGQTYNEQFF
TGTGCCAGCAGTTTACCGGGACAGACTTACAATGAGCAGTTCTTC
>-|TRBJ1-3|TRBV28|-
CASSFTGGRNTIYF
TGTGCCAGCAGTTTCACGGGAGGACGAAACACCATATATTTT
>-|TRBJ2-1|TRBV6-5|TRBD1
CASSSTGGDYNEQFF
TGTGCCAGCAGTTCGACAGGGGGCGACTACAATGAGCAGTTCTTC
>-|TRBJ1-3|TRBV5-4|-
CASSQGSGNTIYF
TGTGCCAGCTCTCAGGGTTCTGGAAACACCATATATTTT
>-|TRBJ2-5|TRBV9|TRBD2
CASSVATGGAQYF
TGTGCCAGCAGCGTAGCTACGGGGGGGGCCCAGTACTTC
>-|TRBJ1-2|TRBV19|TRBD1
CASSMRQGQSYGYTF
TGTGCCAGTAGTATGCGACAGGGACAGAGCTATGGCTACACCTTC
>-|TRBJ2-6|TRBV7-9|-
CASRFQVSGANVLTF
TGTGCCAGCAGATTCCAGGTCTCTGGGGCCAACGTCCTGACTTTC
>few|TRBJ1-1|TRBV6-6|-
CASSYSMLKPEAFF
TGTGCCAGCAGTTACTCGATGCTGAAGCCTGAGGCTTTCTTT
>-|TRBJ1-4|TRBV21-1|-
CASIIHRCEKLFF
TGTGCCAGCATTATACACAGGTGTGAAAAACTGTTTTTT
>few|TRBJ1-5|TRBV19|TRBD1
CASNPTGSSQPQHF
TGTGCCAGTAATCCGACAGGGTCGAGTCAGCCCCAGCATTTT
>-|TRBJ2-3|TRBV5-1|-
CASSLATSRWGTDTQYF
TGCGCCAGCAGCTTGGCGACTTCCCGCTGGGGCACAGATACGCAGTATTTT
>-|TRBJ2-7|TRBV18|TRBD2
CASSPTRTSGRAGYEQYF
TGTGCCAGCTCACCAACCCGGACTAGCGGGAGGGCCGGCTACGAGCAGTACTTC
>once|TRBJ2-1|TRBV7-3|-
CASSPGSSEQFF
TGTGCCAGCAGCCCCGGTTCATCTGAGCAGTTCTTC
>few|TRBJ1-2|TRBV6-6|TRBD1
CASSSGQGDYGYTF
TGTGCCAGCAGTTCGGGACAGGGAGACTATGGCTACACCTTC
>-|TRBJ1-5|TRBV27|-
CASSFGGGEGQPQHF
TGTGCCAGCAGTTTTGGGGGGGGCGAGGGTCAGCCCCAGCATTTT
>once|TRBJ2-3|TRBV27|-
CASSLGTGGFYADTQYF
TGTGCCAGCAGTTTGGGCACTGGAGGTTTCTACGCAGATACGCAGTATTTT
>few|TRBJ1-1|TRBV10-2|TRBD1
CASKGQVTNTEAFF
TGCGCCAGCAAGGGACAGGTGACTAACACTGAAGCTTTCTTT
>-|TRBJ2-1|TRBV19|TRBD2
CASSILASGRDEQFF
TGTGCCAGTAGTATACTGGCTAGCGGGAGAGATGAGCAGTTCTTC
>-|TRBJ2-7|TRBV27|TRBD2
CASSLASGRHEQYF
TGTGCCAGCAGTTTGGCTAGCGGGAGACACGAGCAGTACTTC
>-|TRBJ2-5|TRBV5-1|TRBD1
CASSLPSRDRGRETQYF
TGCGCCAGCAGCTTACCCTCCCGGGACAGGGGACGAGAGACCCAGTACTTC
>-|TRBJ1-5|TRBV28|TRBD1
CASNTGTVGHQPQHF
TGTGCCAGCAATACCGGGACAGTAGGTCATCAGCCCCAGCATTTT
>-|TRBJ1-4|TRBV5-1|-
CASSSEGWAGGEKLFF
TGCGCCAGCAGCTCCGAGGGTTGGGCCGGGGGTGAAAAACTGTTTTTT
>-|TRBJ2-5|TRBV6-1|-
CASSEGAKWGVGVETQYF
TGTGCCAGCAGTGAAGGAGCAAAGTGGGGAGTTGGGGTCGAGACCCAGTACTTC
>-|TRBJ1-1|TRBV5-5|-
CASSAQANTEAFF
TGTGCCAGCAGCGCCCAGGCGAACACTGAAGCTTTCTTT
>-|TRBJ1-4|TRBV5-1|-
CASSLDRANEKLFF
TGCGCCAGCAGCTTGGACAGAGCTAATGAAAAACTGTTTTTT
>-|TRBJ2-1|TRBV28|-
CASSPFGREKPYNEQFF
TGTGCCAGCAGTCCTTTCGGACGGGAGAAGCCCTACAATGAGCAGTTCTTC
>once|TRBJ1-2|TRBV27|TRBD1
CASSPTGGANYGYTF
TGTGCCAGCAGTCCAACAGGGGGAGCTAACTATGGCTACACCTTC
>-|TRBJ1-1|TRBV7-2|-
CASSQGQNTEAFF
TGTGCCAGCAGCCAGGGACAGAACACTGAAGCTTTCTTT
>once|TRBJ1-6|TRBV7-9|-
CASSLGGNSPLHF
TGTGCCAGCAGCCTCGGGGGTAATTCACCCCTCCACTTT
>-|TRBJ1-1|TRBV19|-
CASSPPGRGPEAFF
TGTGCCAGTAGTCCCCCCGGAAGGGGCCCTGAAGCTTTCTTT
>-|TRBJ1-4|TRBV7-9|TRBD1
CASSPKGDRGYEKLFF
TGTGCCAGCAGCCCGAAGGGTGACAGGGGTTATGAAAAACTGTTTTTT
>-|TRBJ2-7|TRBV2|-
CASSVAQSLEQYF
TGTGCCAGCAGTGTAGCACAATCCCTCGAGCAGTACTTC
>few|TRBJ2-3|TRBV4-2|TRBD2
CASSRAVGGGVNTQYF
TGTGCCAGCAGCCGTGCGGTTGGCGGGGGGGTGAATACGCAGTATTTT
>-|TRBJ2-3|TRBV28|-
CASSSGESSPTDTQYF
TGTGCCAGCAGCTCCGGGGAGAGCTCTCCCACAGATACGCAGTATTTT
>-|TRBJ2-1|TRBV14|-
CASSQDRQRPSNEQFF
TGTGCCAGCAGCCAAGATCGGCAGAGGCCCAGCAATGAGCAGTTCTTC
>once|TRBJ2-5|TRBV27|-
CASSWDIKETQYF
TGTGCCAGCAGTTGGGACATTAAAGAGACCCAGTACTTC
>few|TRBJ2-3|TRBV5-4|-
CASSFGTDTQYF
TGTGCCAGCAGCTTCGGGACAGATACGCAGTATTTT
>-|TRBJ1-4|TRBV4-1|-
CASSQVRSNEKLFF
TGCGCCAGCAGCCAAGTTCGGTCTAATGAAAAACTGTTTTTT
>once|TRBJ2-5|TRBV19|TRBD1
CASSATILIGDRYQETQYF
TGTGCCAGTAGTGCCACTATCCTAATCGGGGACAGGTACCAAGAGACCCAGTACTTC
>-|TRBJ2-5|TRBV6-1|-
CASQTDSTRVETQYF
TGTGCCAGCCAGACCGACAGTACCCGTGTGGAGACCCAGTACTTC